This TCR beta chain was captured in a study of CD8+ T cells in alopecia areata. Study-wide points: Whereas mice showed it more clearly, TCR sharing across patients was murkier, possibly because of HLA. For lesional scalp, especially alopecia totalis/universalis, clonality was higher than in normal scalp. Normal skin's resident alphabeta T cells are also sequenced in scalp samples.

A note on this clone: Its cognate antigen is unknown.

The CDR3 is 15 residues long. Germline CDR1 SGHRS, CDR2 YFSETQ. Trimming at V came to 2 bases and at J to 4 bases, leaving 5 bases not matched to a gene. It was from PBMCs that CD4+ and CD8+ T cells were sorted. As the sequencing template, cDNA was produced by extracting RNA and reverse transcribing it. The repertoire was sequenced with immunoSEQ multiplex PCR; TCRdb's copy has only in-frame clones and lacks some. The sample consists of around 210,000 clones, more than 50% of them appearing once. The material sequenced was CD8+ T cells sorted from blood. V gene TRBV5-1 combines with J gene TRBJ2-1; 8 bases match TRBD2. The receptor comes from a human donor in good health. The CDR3 reads CASSFTGGPYNEQFF. CDR3 coding DNA: TGCGCCAGCAGCTTTACGGGGGGGCCATACAATGAGCAGTTCTTC. Full variable domain (remainder filled in from reference TRBV5-1 and TRBJ2-1): KAGVTQTPRYLIKTRGQQVTLSCSPISGHRSVSWYQQTPGQGLQFLFEYFSETQRNKGNFPGRFSGRQFSNSRSEMNVSTLELGDSALYLCASSFTGGPYNEQFFGPGTRLTVL.